The clone carrying this T cell receptor (beta chain) has more than one count but fewer than ten. What it recognizes is unknown. This entry is derived from a study of blood T cells in healthy people across ages. Primed by a sample-barcoded 5' primer and a J-beta primer mix, a second PCR proceeded for 7 to 11 cycles. Carrying 12 random nucleotides, a template-switch adaptor labeled each individual cDNA molecule. Each CDR3 protein gets one entry after TCRdb re-called the 5' RACE reads with MiXCR. The table shows about 1,500,000 distinct CDR3 sequences, with roughly 45% occurring only once. Study results and limitations: From one million sequenced T cells, diversity estimates were lower bounds.

Donors gave 9 to 10 milliliters of peripheral blood apiece. Per-sample PBMC isolation yielded at least 6 million cells. Sequencing was carried out using blood. This receptor was taken from a woman aged 18-35 years in good health.

The CDR3 nucleotides read TGCAGTGCTAGAGGACAAGCGGGAGAGGTCCAAGAGACCCAGTACTTC. Protein: CSARGQAGEVQETQYF. V and J are TRBV20-1 and TRBJ2-5, with 8 bases identical to TRBD2. V was pared by 1 base and J by 1 base, with 8 bases of the junction left unmatched. In germline, CDR1 is DFQATT, CDR2 SNEGSKA (reference sequence). The CDR3 loop spans 16 amino acids.